This TCR beta chain was identified in a study of T cell responses to AZD1222 COVID-19 vaccine. Per the germline V gene, CDR1 is SGHVS and CDR2 is FQNEAQ. Germline trimming cut 0 bases from V and 3 bases from J; bases unmatched to any gene: 1. The CDR3 runs to 15 residues. The study's findings and limits: Repertoire samples came only from after the peak T cell response.

About this clone: Antigen unknown.

Repertoires were generated with immunoSEQ multiplex PCR, while TCRdb's copy carries only in-frame clones and drops some. The sample records 160,000 or so clones, about nine tenths being singletons. The material was peripheral blood, obtained on day 0 of AZD1222 vaccination. The V gene is TRBV7-8, the J gene TRBJ2-7, with 11 bases matching TRBD2. The sequence came from an adult in good health. CDR3 DNA sequence: TGTGCCAGCAGCTTAGCTGGGACTAGCGGCTACGAGCAGTACTTC. This codes for CASSLAGTSGYEQYF.